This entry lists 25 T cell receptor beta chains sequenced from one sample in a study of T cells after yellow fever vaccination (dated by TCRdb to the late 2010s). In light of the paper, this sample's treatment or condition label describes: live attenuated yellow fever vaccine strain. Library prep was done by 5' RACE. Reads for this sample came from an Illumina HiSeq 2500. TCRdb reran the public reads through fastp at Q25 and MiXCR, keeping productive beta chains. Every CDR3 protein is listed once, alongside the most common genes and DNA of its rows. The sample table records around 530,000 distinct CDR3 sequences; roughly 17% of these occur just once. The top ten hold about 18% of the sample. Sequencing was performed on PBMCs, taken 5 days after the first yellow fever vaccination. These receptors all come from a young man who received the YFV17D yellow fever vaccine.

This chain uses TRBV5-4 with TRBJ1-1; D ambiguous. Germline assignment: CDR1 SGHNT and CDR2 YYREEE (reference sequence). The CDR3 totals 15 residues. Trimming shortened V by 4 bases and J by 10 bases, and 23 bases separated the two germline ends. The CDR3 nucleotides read TGTGCCAGCAGCCCCGTTGAAGGACGATTATTAGGAGCTTTCTTT. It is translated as CASSPVEGRLLGAFF.

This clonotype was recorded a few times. CDR3 nucleotides: TGTGCCAGCAGTTACTCGGCCACAGCTAACTATGGCTACACCTTC. Translating gives CASSYSATANYGYTF. This sequence joins TRBV6-5 and TRBJ1-2; D gene uncertain. The length of the CDR3 is 15 residues. Looked up from germline, CDR1 is MNHEY and CDR2 is SVGAGI. V was trimmed by 0 bases and J by 0 bases, leaving 8 bases between them.

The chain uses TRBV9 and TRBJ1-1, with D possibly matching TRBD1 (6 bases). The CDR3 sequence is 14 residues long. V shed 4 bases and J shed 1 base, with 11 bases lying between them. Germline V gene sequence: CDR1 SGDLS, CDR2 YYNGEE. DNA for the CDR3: TGTGCCAGCAGCTGGGAGGGGGAGAACACTGAAGCTTTCTTT. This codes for CASSWEGENTEAFF. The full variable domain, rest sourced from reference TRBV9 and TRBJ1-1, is DSGVTQTPKHLITATGQRVTLRCSPRSGDLSVYWYQQSLDQGLQFLIQYYNGEERAKGNILERFSAQQFPDLHSELNLSSLELGDSALYFCASSWEGENTEAFFGQGTRLTVV.

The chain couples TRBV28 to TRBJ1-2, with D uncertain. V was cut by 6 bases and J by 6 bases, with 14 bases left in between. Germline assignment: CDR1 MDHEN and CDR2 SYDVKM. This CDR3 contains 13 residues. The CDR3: CASSLPVWNGYTF. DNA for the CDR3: TGTGCCAGCAGCCTCCCGGTTTGGAATGGCTACACCTTC.

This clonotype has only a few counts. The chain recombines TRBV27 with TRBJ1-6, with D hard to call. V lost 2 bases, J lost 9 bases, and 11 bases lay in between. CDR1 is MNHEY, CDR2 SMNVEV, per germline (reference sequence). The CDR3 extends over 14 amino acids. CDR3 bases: TGTGCCAGCAGTTTAGTCGGGAGCACTTCACCCCTCCACTTT. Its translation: CASSLVGSTSPLHF.

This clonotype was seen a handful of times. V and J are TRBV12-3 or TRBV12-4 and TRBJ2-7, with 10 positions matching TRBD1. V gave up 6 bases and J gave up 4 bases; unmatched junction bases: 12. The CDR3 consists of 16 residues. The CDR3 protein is CASSDGTGARYYEQYF. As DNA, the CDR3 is TGTGCCAGCAGCGACGGGACAGGGGCGCGGTATTACGAGCAGTACTTC.

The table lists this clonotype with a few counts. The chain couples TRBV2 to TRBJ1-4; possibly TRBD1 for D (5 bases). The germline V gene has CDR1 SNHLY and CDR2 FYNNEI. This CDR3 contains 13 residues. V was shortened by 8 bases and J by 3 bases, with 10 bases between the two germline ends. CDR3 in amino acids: CASRGSPNEKLFF. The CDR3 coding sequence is TGTGCCAGCCGGGGCAGTCCTAATGAAAAACTGTTTTTT.

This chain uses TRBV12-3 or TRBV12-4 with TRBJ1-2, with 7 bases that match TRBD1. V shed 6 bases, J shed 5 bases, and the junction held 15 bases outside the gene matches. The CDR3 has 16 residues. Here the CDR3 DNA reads TGTGCCAGCAGCCCCCGAGTAGGGGGCGGCTTATATGGCTACACCTTC. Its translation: CASSPRVGGGLYGYTF.

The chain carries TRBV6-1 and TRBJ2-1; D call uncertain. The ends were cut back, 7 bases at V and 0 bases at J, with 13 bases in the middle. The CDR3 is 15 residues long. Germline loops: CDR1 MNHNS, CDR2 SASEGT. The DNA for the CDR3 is TGTGCCAGCAACCCTGGGCGGAGCTCCTACAATGAGCAGTTCTTC. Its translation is CASNPGRSSYNEQFF.

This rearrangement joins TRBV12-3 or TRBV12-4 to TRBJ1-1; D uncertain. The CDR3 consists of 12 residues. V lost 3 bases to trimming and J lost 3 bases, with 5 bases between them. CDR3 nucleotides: TGTGCCAGCAGTTTTTTTCACACTGAAGCTTTCTTT. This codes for CASSFFHTEAFF.

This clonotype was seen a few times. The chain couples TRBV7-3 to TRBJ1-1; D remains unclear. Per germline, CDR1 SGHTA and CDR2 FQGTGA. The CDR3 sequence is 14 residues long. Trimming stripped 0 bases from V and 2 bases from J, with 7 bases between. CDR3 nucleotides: TGTGCCAGCAGCTTAACACGGGTAAACACTGAAGCTTTCTTT. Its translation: CASSLTRVNTEAFF.

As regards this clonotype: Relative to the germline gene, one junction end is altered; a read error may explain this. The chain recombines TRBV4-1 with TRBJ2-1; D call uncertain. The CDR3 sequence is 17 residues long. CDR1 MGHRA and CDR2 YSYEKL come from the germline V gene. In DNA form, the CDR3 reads TGCGCCAGCAGACAAGTGGATCTAGGTCTCTCCTACAATGAGCAGTTCTTC. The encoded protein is CASRQVDLGLSYNEQFF.

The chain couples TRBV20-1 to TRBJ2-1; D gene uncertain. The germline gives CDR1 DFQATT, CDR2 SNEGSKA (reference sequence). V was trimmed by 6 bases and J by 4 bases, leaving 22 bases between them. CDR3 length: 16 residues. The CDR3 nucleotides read TGCAGTGCCCTCGGAGATAGTCCCTCGAGATACAATGAGCAGTTCTTC. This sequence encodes CSALGDSPSRYNEQFF.

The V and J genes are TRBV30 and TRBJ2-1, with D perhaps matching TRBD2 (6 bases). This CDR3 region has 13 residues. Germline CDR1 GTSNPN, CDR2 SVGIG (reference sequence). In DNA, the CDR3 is TGTGCTTCGAGACTAGTTCAATACAATGAGCAGTTCTTC. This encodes CASRLVQYNEQFF.

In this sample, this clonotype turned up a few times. This chain's CDR3 is CSARAPPRGDSPLHF. CDR3 coding DNA: TGCAGTGCTAGAGCCCCGCCCCGAGGCGATTCACCCCTCCACTTT. This rearrangement joins TRBV20-1 to TRBJ1-6, with D unresolved. Between the trimmed V and J ends, which lost 1 base and 8 bases, there was a span of 15 bases. This CDR3 has 15 residues. Germline CDR1 and CDR2: DFQATT and SNEGSKA (reference sequence).

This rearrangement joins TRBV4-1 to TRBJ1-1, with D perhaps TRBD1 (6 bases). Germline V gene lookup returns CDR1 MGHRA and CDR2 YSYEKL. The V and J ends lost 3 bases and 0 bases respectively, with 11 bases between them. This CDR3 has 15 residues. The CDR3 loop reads CASSHPDRMNTEAFF. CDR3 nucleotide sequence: TGCGCCAGCAGCCACCCGGACAGAATGAACACTGAAGCTTTCTTT.

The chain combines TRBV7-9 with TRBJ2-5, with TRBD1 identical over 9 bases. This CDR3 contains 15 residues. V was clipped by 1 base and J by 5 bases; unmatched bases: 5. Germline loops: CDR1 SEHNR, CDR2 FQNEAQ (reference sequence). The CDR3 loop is CASSLEGQGIETQYF. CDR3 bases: TGTGCCAGCAGCTTAGAGGGACAGGGTATCGAGACCCAGTACTTC.

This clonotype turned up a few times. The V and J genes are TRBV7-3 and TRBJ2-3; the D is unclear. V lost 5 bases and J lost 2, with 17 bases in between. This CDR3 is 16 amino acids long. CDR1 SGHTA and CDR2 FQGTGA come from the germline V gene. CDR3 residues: CASSPKGPSATDTQYF. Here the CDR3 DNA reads TGTGCCAGCAGCCCCAAAGGCCCATCCGCCACAGATACGCAGTATTTT.

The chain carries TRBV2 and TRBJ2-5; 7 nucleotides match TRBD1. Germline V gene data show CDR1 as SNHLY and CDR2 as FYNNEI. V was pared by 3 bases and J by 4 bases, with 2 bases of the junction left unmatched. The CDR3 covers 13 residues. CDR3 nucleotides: TGTGCCAGCAGTGAGTCAGGGGGAGAGACCCAGTACTTC. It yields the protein CASSESGGETQYF.

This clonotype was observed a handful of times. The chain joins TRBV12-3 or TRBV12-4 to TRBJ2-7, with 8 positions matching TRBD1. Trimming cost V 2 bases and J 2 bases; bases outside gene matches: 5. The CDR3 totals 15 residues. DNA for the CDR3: TGTGCCAGCAGTTTAAGGGGACAGGTAACCTACGAGCAGTACTTC. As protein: CASSLRGQVTYEQYF.

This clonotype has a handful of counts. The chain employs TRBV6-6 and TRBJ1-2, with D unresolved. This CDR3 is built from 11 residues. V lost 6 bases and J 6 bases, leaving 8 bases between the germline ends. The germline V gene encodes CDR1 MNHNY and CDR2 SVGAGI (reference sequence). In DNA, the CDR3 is TGTGCCAGCAGCAACGAAAATGGCTACACCTTC. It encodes CASSNENGYTF.

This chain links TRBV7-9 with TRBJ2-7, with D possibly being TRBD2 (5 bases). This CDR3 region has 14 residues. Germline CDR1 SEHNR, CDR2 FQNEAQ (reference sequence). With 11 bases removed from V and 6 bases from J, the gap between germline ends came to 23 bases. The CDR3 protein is CASSPVMRVFEQYF. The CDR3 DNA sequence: TGTGCCTCCTCGCCCGTGATGAGGGTTTTCGAGCAGTACTTC. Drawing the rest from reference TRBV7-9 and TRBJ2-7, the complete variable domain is DTGVSQNPRHKITKRGQNVTFRCDPISEHNRLYWYRQTLGQGPEFLTYFQNEAQLEKSRLLSDRFSAERPKGSFSTLEIQRTEQGDSAMYLCASSPVMRVFEQYFGPGTRLTVT.

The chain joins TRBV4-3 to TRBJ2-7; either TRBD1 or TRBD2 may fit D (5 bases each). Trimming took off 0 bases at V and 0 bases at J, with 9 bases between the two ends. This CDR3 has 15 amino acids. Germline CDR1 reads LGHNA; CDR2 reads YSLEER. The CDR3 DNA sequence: TGCGCCAGCAGCCAAGAAGAGGGGAGCTCCTACGAGCAGTACTTC. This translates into CASSQEEGSSYEQYF.

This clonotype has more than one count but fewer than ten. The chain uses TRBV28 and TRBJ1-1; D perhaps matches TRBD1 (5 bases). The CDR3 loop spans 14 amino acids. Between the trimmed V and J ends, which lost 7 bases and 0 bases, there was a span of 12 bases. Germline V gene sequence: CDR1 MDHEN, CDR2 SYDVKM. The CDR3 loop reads CASTTGTVNTEAFF. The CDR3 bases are TGTGCCAGCACTACCGGGACGGTGAACACTGAAGCTTTCTTT. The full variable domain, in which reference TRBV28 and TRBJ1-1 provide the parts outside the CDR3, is DVKVTQSSRYLVKRTGEKVFLECVQDMDHENMFWYRQDPGLGLRLIYFSYDVKMKEKGDIPEGYSVSREKKERFSLILESASTNQTSMYLCASTTGTVNTEAFFGQGTRLTVV.

The CDR3 sequence is CASSQSRSVASGNTIYF. The CDR3 DNA reads as TGTGCCAGCAGCCAATCGAGGTCAGTTGCCTCTGGAAACACCATATATTTT. J is TRBJ1-3 and V is TRBV16; D gene ambiguous. This CDR3 has 17 residues. The ends were cut back, 0 bases at V and 0 bases at J, with 12 bases in the middle. Per germline, CDR1 KGHSY and CDR2 FQNENV.